These T cell receptor beta chains were read from a single sample in a study of early T cells in non-severe SARS-CoV-2 infection. TCRdb used MiXCR to reprocess the 5' RACE reads, holding one entry per CDR3 protein. The sample includes about 60,000 distinct CDR3 sequences, about 8.9% seen only once; the top ten take 15% to 20%. The sequencing input was whole blood. The receptors derive from an adult who was a healthcare worker with PCR-confirmed SARS-CoV-2 infection or an uninfected control (not recorded which). CDR3s include the opening cysteine and the closing phenylalanine or tryptophan. Each record gives: CDR3 DNA, CDR3 protein, V gene, D gene, clone size, J gene. A D gene is named only where the DNA matches it firmly. Size is stated for part of the rows, as once, few or many counts, or as a class when the clone is expanded.

TGTGCCAGCAGCCCGCAGCAAAATAACCAGCCCCAGCATTTT CASSPQQNNQPQHF TRBV3-1 . many TRBJ1-5
TGTGCCAGCAGCCCGACCGGGACAGGGAATCAGCCCCAGCATTTT CASSPTGTGNQPQHF TRBV28 TRBD1 . TRBJ1-5
TGTGCCAGCAGCTCGGGACAGGGTGGGACCCAGTACTTC CASSSGQGGTQYF TRBV5-5 TRBD1 few TRBJ2-5
TGTGCCAGCAGCTTGATGAGTCCGACCGGGACAGGGACGGTTGGCTACACCTTC CASSLMSPTGTGTVGYTF TRBV7-3 TRBD1 few TRBJ1-2
TGCAGTGCTCTTAACAACATGAACACTGAAGCTTTCTTT CSALNNMNTEAFF TRBV20-1 . many TRBJ1-1
TGTGCCAGTAGTATAAGAGCGACAGCCGAGCAGTACTTC CASSIRATAEQYF TRBV19 . . TRBJ2-7
TGTGCCAGCAGCTTATTGGGGGGGCGGGTCTCTGAAGCTTTCTTT CASSLLGGRVSEAFF TRBV7-8 . few TRBJ1-1
TGTGCCAGCAGCCCTATGACAGGGCGGGCCTACAATGAGCAGTTCTTC CASSPMTGRAYNEQFF TRBV7-9 TRBD1 many TRBJ2-1
TGCAGTGCTAGTATTGGGGGGATGAACACCGGGGAGCTGTTTTTT CSASIGGMNTGELFF TRBV20-1 . many TRBJ2-2
TGCAGCGTTGGGGTGGGGGGCGATCAGCCCCAGCATTTT CSVGVGGDQPQHF TRBV29-1 . many TRBJ1-5
TGTGCCAGCAGAGGGGACCATCAGCCCCAGCATTTT CASRGDHQPQHF TRBV28 . many TRBJ1-5
TGTGCCATCAGTGAGTCGACTAGCGGGAAATACAATGAGCAGTTCTTC CAISESTSGKYNEQFF TRBV10-3 TRBD2 few TRBJ2-1
TGTGCCAGCCGTCGCGGGATGGGCACCGGGGAGCTGTTTTTT CASRRGMGTGELFF TRBV27 . . TRBJ2-2
TGTGCCAGCAGTTCACCCCGGGGGACAGGGGGCGCCAGCTATGGCTACACCTTC CASSSPRGTGGASYGYTF TRBV28 TRBD1 many TRBJ1-2
TGTGCCAGCAGGTATATCTGGCGGATGCAAGAGACCCAGTACTTC CASRYIWRMQETQYF TRBV7-2 . many TRBJ2-5
TGCAGTGCGATAGGCACAGGGGGTTTGGATACGCAGTATTTT CSAIGTGGLDTQYF TRBV20-1 TRBD1 few TRBJ2-3
TGTGCCAGCAGCCCCCAGACTAGCGGTTTTTACGAGCAGTACTTC CASSPQTSGFYEQYF TRBV7-2 TRBD2 few TRBJ2-7
TGTGCCAGCAGTTACCTGACGGATGAAGCTTTCTTT CASSYLTDEAFF TRBV6-2/TRBV6-3 . . TRBJ1-1
TGCAGCGTTGAAAGTCTAGTTATCAATGAGCAGTTCTTC CSVESLVINEQFF TRBV29-1 . few TRBJ2-1
TGTGCCAGCAGCCTAAATCAGCCCCAGCATTTT CASSLNQPQHF TRBV7-3 . many TRBJ1-5
TGTGCCAGCAGTTTGAAGGAGGGTTCCACTGAAGCTTTCTTT CASSLKEGSTEAFF TRBV6-5 . many TRBJ1-1
TGCAGTGCTACGGACAGGGTGGTGGATACGCAGTATTTT CSATDRVVDTQYF TRBV20-1 TRBD1 . TRBJ2-3
TGTGCCAGTAGAAGGCGGGAGCCCTACAATGAGCAGTTCTTC CASRRREPYNEQFF TRBV19 TRBD2 many TRBJ2-1